Following are 32 T cell receptor beta chains from one sample sequenced in a study of Ad26.COV2.S vaccination and SARS-CoV-2 variants. The treatment was: about 20 received Ad26.COV2.S at low or high dose, single or two shots; several received placebo; per-sample allocation not given. Collection of the samples took place on day 63 after the first injection of vaccine or placebo. The repertoire was sequenced with immunoSEQ multiplex PCR; TCRdb's copy has only in-frame clones and lacks some. Among hundreds of thousands of clones, around 92% were seen once, and the ten largest hold more than 1.5%. This material consisted of peripheral blood, taken in a trial of Ad26.COV2.S vaccine versus placebo. All receptors come from a person aged 18-60 years who received the Ad26.COV2.S COVID-19 vaccine or a placebo.

The CDR3 DNA reads TGTGCCAGCAGCCCCACGGCAGGCGGAGAGACCCAGTACTTC. Its translation is CASSPTAGGETQYF. This chain uses TRBV11-2 with TRBJ2-5, with unresolved D. The germline CDR1 and CDR2 sequences are SGHAT and FQNNGV. V lost 5 bases and J 4 bases, leaving 14 bases between the germline ends. The CDR3 totals 14 residues.

The chain couples TRBV19 to TRBJ2-7, with D perhaps being TRBD1 or TRBD2 (5 bases each). Per germline, CDR1 LNHDA and CDR2 SQIVND (reference sequence). This CDR3 has 20 residues. V dropped 2 bases and J dropped 2 bases, with 28 bases sitting between them. The CDR3 is CASSIFSGQGLASPPYEQYF. The CDR3 DNA is TGTGCCAGTAGTATATTCTCGGGGCAGGGCCTTGCCAGCCCGCCCTACGAGCAGTACTTC. Variable domain in full (rest from reference TRBV19 and TRBJ2-7): DGGITQSPKYLFRKEGQNVTLSCEQNLNHDAMYWYRQDPGQGLRLIYYSQIVNDFQKGDIAEGYSVSREKKESFPLTVTSAQKNPTAFYLCASSIFSGQGLASPPYEQYFGPGTRLTVT.

V is TRBV19 and J is TRBJ2-3; D remains ambiguous. The CDR3 runs 15 residues. Between the trimmed V and J ends, which lost 6 bases and 2 bases, there was a span of 15 bases. Germline loops: CDR1 LNHDA, CDR2 SQIVND (reference sequence). For the CDR3, the DNA is TGTGCCAGTAGCCCGACACGACCCACCACAGATACGCAGTATTTT. Translation: CASSPTRPTTDTQYF.

The chain recombines TRBV4-3 with TRBJ1-3, with a tentative D call TRBD1 (5 bases). Germline assignment: CDR1 LGHNA and CDR2 YSLEER. The V end was cut by 0 bases, the J end by 4 bases, with 10 bases between. The CDR3 covers 15 residues. The DNA for the CDR3 is TGCGCCAGCAGCCAAGAGGGGGTTAGGGGAAACACCATATATTTT. Translated, it gives CASSQEGVRGNTIYF.

This clone was recorded a few times. V usage is TRBV21-1 and J usage is TRBJ1-2. TRBV21-1 is designated a pseudogene. The CDR3 is 14 residues long. CDR3 bases: TGTGCCAGCAGCCTTGCCCGCACCGGGGATGGCTACACCTTC. Protein product: CASSLARTGDGYTF.

This chain links TRBV5-6 with TRBJ2-2; maybe TRBD1 (5 bases). V lost 6 bases and J lost 3, with 18 bases in between. Per germline, CDR1 SGHDT and CDR2 YYEEEE. The CDR3 runs to 16 residues. CDR3 DNA sequence: TGTGCCAGCATCCGCACCAGGGCAAGGGACACCGGGGAGCTGTTTTTT. Translated, it gives CASIRTRARDTGELFF.

This sequence joins TRBV20-1 and TRBJ2-1; TRBD1 might be the D (6 bases). This CDR3 comprises 15 residues. The V end was cut by 3 bases, the J end by 10 bases, with 22 bases between. The germline V gene encodes CDR1 DFQATT and CDR2 SNEGSKA (reference sequence). Here the CDR3 DNA reads TGCAGTGCTAGTAGGCCCGGGACACGGGTTGCGGAGCAGTTCTTC. It encodes CSASRPGTRVAEQFF.

The chain has TRBV13 and TRBJ1-1; possibly TRBD1 for D (6 bases). Germline CDR1 is PRHDT and CDR2 is FYEKMQ (reference sequence). V was trimmed by 2 bases and J by 1 base, leaving 11 bases between them. The CDR3 runs 15 residues. CDR3 in amino acids: CASSLRGEGNTEAFF. The CDR3 region has the DNA TGTGCCAGCAGCTTAAGGGGGGAGGGGAACACTGAAGCTTTCTTT.

This chain links TRBV6-2 or TRBV6-3 with TRBJ2-1; no definite D call. V lost 5 bases and J 9 bases, leaving 8 bases between the germline ends. Germline values: CDR1 MNHEY, CDR2 SVGEGT. CDR3 size: 11 residues. The CDR3 sequence: CASSRTTEQFF. In DNA form, the CDR3 reads TGTGCCAGCAGTAGAACGACTGAGCAGTTCTTC.

Of note for this clone: Other DNA variants within this sample encode the same CDR3. This chain connects TRBV29-1 to TRBJ1-2, with D possibly being TRBD1 (6 bases). The CDR3 spans 12 residues. Germline CDR1 is SQVTM and CDR2 is ANQGSEA. V was cut by 3 bases and J by 2 bases, with 7 bases left in between. CDR3 DNA sequence: TGCAGCGTTGAGGACAGAAACTATGGCTACACCTTC. It encodes CSVEDRNYGYTF.

This clone has just one count. Other DNA sequences of this sample code for an identical CDR3. The CDR3 region has the DNA TGTGCCAGTAGTATAGCAGGAGGCTACACCTTC. This translates into CASSIAGGYTF. The chain recombines TRBV19 with TRBJ1-2, with D uncertain. The germline gives CDR1 LNHDA, CDR2 SQIVND (reference sequence). V shed 1 base and J shed 8 bases, with 5 bases lying between them. The CDR3 is made up of 11 amino acids.

V gene TRBV6-5 combines with J gene TRBJ1-3; perhaps TRBD1 as D (6 bases). The germline V gene has CDR1 MNHEY and CDR2 SVGAGI. This CDR3 comprises 15 residues. Trimming stripped 6 bases from V and 5 bases from J, with 17 bases between. The CDR3 DNA reads as TGTGCCAGCAGCCGACAGGACCTGGTGAGAAACACCATATATTTT. It translates to CASSRQDLVRNTIYF.

The genes are TRBV5-4 and TRBJ1-2; 11 positions agree with TRBD1. The junction had 4 bases not matched to a gene; V was cut back by 3 bases and J by 3 bases. The CDR3 extends over 15 amino acids. Germline assignment: CDR1 SGHNT and CDR2 YYREEE (reference sequence). The DNA of the CDR3 is TGTGCCAGCAGCTCCCGGACAGGGGGCCACTATGGCTACACCTTC. This codes for CASSSRTGGHYGYTF.

A single count supports this clone. The chain joins TRBV7-8 to TRBJ2-7; D might be TRBD2 (5 bases). The CDR3 totals 15 residues. Germline V gives CDR1 SGHVS, CDR2 FQNEAQ. V lost 4 bases and J lost 7, with 20 bases in between. CDR3: CASSSAPGRSGEQYF. As DNA, the CDR3 is TGTGCCAGCAGCTCTGCGCCGGGCAGGTCGGGAGAGCAGTACTTC. The full variable domain, its missing parts supplied by reference TRBV7-8 and TRBJ2-7, is GAGVSQSPRYKVAKRGQDVALRCDPISGHVSLFWYQQALGQGPEFLTYFQNEAQLDKSGLPSDRFFAERPEGSVSTLKIQRTQQEDSAVYLCASSSAPGRSGEQYFGPGTRLTVT.

This chain links TRBV3-1 (or the pseudogene TRBV3-2) with TRBJ2-6, with D perhaps assigned TRBD1 or TRBD2 (5 bases each). Germline V lookup: CDR1 LGHDT, CDR2 YNNKEL (reference sequence). Trimming left V 4 bases short and J 0 bases short, with 16 bases between. CDR3 length: 18 amino acids. The CDR3 loop reads CASSPKMGRSSGANVLTF. In DNA form, the CDR3 reads TGTGCCAGCAGCCCCAAAATGGGACGGAGCTCTGGGGCCAACGTCCTGACTTTC.

The chain couples TRBV15 to TRBJ1-1, with 7 bases matching TRBD1. CDR1 LNHNV and CDR2 YYDKDF come from the germline V gene (reference sequence). V shed 6 bases, J shed 0 bases, and the junction held 7 bases outside the gene matches. This CDR3 region has 15 residues. The CDR3 region has the DNA TGTGCCACCAGTAACCCGGGACAGATGAACACTGAAGCTTTCTTT. This translates into CATSNPGQMNTEAFF.

The rearrangement links TRBV5-4 to TRBJ2-5; D is perhaps TRBD2 (6 bases). There are 14 residues in the CDR3. In germline, CDR1 is SGHNT, CDR2 YYREEE (reference sequence). V lost 0 bases, J lost 5 bases, and 11 bases lay in between. CDR3 protein: CASSLGRAGETQYF. DNA of the CDR3: TGTGCCAGCAGCTTGGGCCGGGCGGGGGAGACCCAGTACTTC.

The chain links TRBV29-1 to TRBJ2-7; D uncertain. V was shortened by 4 bases and J by 2 bases, with 12 bases between the two germline ends. Germline lookup yields CDR1 SQVTM and CDR2 ANQGSEA. The CDR3 spans 13 residues. CDR3 bases: TGCAGCGTTGTTTCGTCGAGGACCTACGAGCAGTACTTC. It specifies CSVVSSRTYEQYF.

Turning to this clone: The sample has other DNA sequences that encode this CDR3 too. This rearrangement joins TRBV6-2 or TRBV6-3 to TRBJ2-1; D unresolved. This CDR3 is 11 amino acids long. Germline-derived CDR1 and CDR2 are MNHEY and SVGEGT. V lost 5 bases and J 4 bases, leaving 3 bases between the germline ends. This CDR3 reads CASSRYNEQFF. In nucleotides, the CDR3 is TGTGCCAGCAGTAGATACAATGAGCAGTTCTTC.

This chain joins TRBV9 and TRBJ1-2, with D unclear. Germline V CDR1 and CDR2: SGDLS, YYNGEE. The length of the CDR3 is 16 residues. V lost 0 bases and J lost 5, with 17 bases in between. In DNA form, the CDR3 reads TGTGCCAGCAGCGTAGAAATCCCCGGGCTGGAATATGGCTACACCTTC. This translates into CASSVEIPGLEYGYTF.

The rearrangement joins TRBV5-4 to TRBJ1-1; D is ambiguous. This CDR3 spans 12 amino acids. Germline V gene lookup returns CDR1 SGHNT and CDR2 YYREEE (reference sequence). The V end was cut by 6 bases, the J end by 4 bases, with 10 bases between. CDR3 protein: CASTPGGTEAFF. In DNA form, the CDR3 reads TGTGCCAGCACCCCCGGCGGCACTGAAGCTTTCTTT. Looking up the rest from reference TRBV5-4 and TRBJ1-1 gives the full variable domain: ETGVTQSPTHLIKTRGQQVTLRCSSQSGHNTVSWYQQALGQGPQFIFQYYREEENGRGNFPPRFSGLQFPNYSSELNVNALELDDSALYLCASTPGGTEAFFGQGTRLTVV.

The V call is TRBV19, the J call TRBJ1-2; 8 nucleotides line up with TRBD1. This CDR3 region has 19 residues. CDR1 LNHDA and CDR2 SQIVND come from the germline V gene (reference sequence). V was clipped by 6 bases and J by 0 bases; unmatched bases: 18. CDR3 sequence: CASSLIDPTGDTTNYGYTF. The CDR3 nucleotides are TGTGCCAGTAGCCTTATAGACCCGACAGGGGACACTACTAACTATGGCTACACCTTC.

V usage is TRBV5-1 and J usage is TRBJ2-5; D may be TRBD1 or TRBD2 (6 bases each). The V end was cut by 0 bases, the J end by 6 bases, with 9 bases between. Germline CDR1 reads SGHRS; CDR2 reads YFSETQ. CDR3 size: 13 residues. The CDR3, as DNA: TGCGCCAGCAGCTTGGATGGGGGGCAGACCCAGTACTTC. It translates to CASSLDGGQTQYF. Combining the CDR3 with reference TRBV5-1 and TRBJ2-5 gives the whole variable domain KAGVTQTPRYLIKTRGQQVTLSCSPISGHRSVSWYQQTPGQGLQFLFEYFSETQRNKGNFPGRFSGRQFSNSRSEMNVSTLELGDSALYLCASSLDGGQTQYFGPGTRLLVL.

A few counts support this clone. The chain combines TRBV5-1 with TRBJ2-3; no clear D. Germline V gives CDR1 SGHRS, CDR2 YFSETQ. Trimming cost V 2 bases and J 1 base, with 11 bases left between them. The CDR3 totals 15 residues. CDR3 loop: CASSLRPEGTDTQYF. The CDR3 DNA is TGCGCCAGCAGCTTAAGGCCCGAGGGCACAGATACGCAGTATTTT.

The chain couples TRBV3-1 (or the pseudogene TRBV3-2) to TRBJ2-1, with TRBD1 matching 8 bases. Germline assignment: CDR1 LGHDT and CDR2 YNNKEL (reference sequence). Trimming at V came to 2 bases and at J to 7 bases, leaving 1 base not matched to a gene. This CDR3 is 13 amino acids long. CDR3 residues: CASSQNRGNEQFF. In DNA, the CDR3 is TGTGCCAGCAGCCAAAACAGGGGGAATGAGCAGTTCTTC.

This chain uses TRBV7-9 with TRBJ1-2; D unresolved. Germline values: CDR1 SEHNR, CDR2 FQNEAQ (reference sequence). This CDR3 has 16 amino acids. Deletions cut 0 bases from V and 10 bases from J, with 21 bases between. The CDR3 nucleotides are TGTGCCAGCAGCTTAGCGGAAACGGAACTAAGGAGTAACTACACCTTC. Its translation is CASSLAETELRSNYTF. Full variable domain (missing parts from reference TRBV7-9 and TRBJ1-2): DTGVSQNPRHKITKRGQNVTFRCDPISEHNRLYWYRQTLGQGPEFLTYFQNEAQLEKSRLLSDRFSAERPKGSFSTLEIQRTEQGDSAMYLCASSLAETELRSNYTFGSGTRLTVV.

In the case of this clone: A read error may produce the germline difference seen at one junction end. This sequence joins TRBV6-1 and TRBJ1-2; D is perhaps TRBD1 (6 bases). The CDR3 has 13 amino acids. From germline, CDR1 is MNHNS and CDR2 SASEGT. CDR3 coding DNA: TGTGCCAGCAGCGAAGGACAGCACTATGGCTACACCTTC. It yields the protein CASSEGQHYGYTF.

The chain joins TRBV6-5 to TRBJ2-3; 7 bases match TRBD2. The CDR3 is 12 residues long. Germline loops: CDR1 MNHEY, CDR2 SVGAGI. The V gene end was trimmed by 11 bases and the J gene end by 10 bases; junction bases not matched to a gene: 12. The CDR3 DNA sequence: TGTGCCGCGGGGGTAGCGGGTGCCTCGCAGTATTTT. It yields the protein CAAGVAGASQYF.

The gene calls are TRBV2 and TRBJ2-3; possible D gene TRBD2, 5 bases. Germline-derived CDR1 and CDR2 are SNHLY and FYNNEI. The CDR3 totals 15 residues. V dropped 3 bases and J dropped 1 base, with 11 bases sitting between them. CDR3 region: CASSDRDGGTDTQYF. The CDR3 nucleotides are TGTGCCAGCAGTGATCGTGACGGGGGCACAGATACGCAGTATTTT.

This rearrangement joins TRBV5-1 to TRBJ2-7, with 9 positions matching TRBD2. CDR1 and CDR2 from the germline V gene are SGHRS and YFSETQ. The V gene end was trimmed by 4 bases and the J gene end by 5 bases; junction bases not matched to a gene: 19. The CDR3 loop spans 18 amino acids. CDR3 bases: TGCGCCAGCAGCCCCTCCTTCGGGGCGGGGGGGCTAAGCCACGAGCAGTACTTC. As protein: CASSPSFGAGGLSHEQYF. Complete variable domain (other parts from reference TRBV5-1 and TRBJ2-7): KAGVTQTPRYLIKTRGQQVTLSCSPISGHRSVSWYQQTPGQGLQFLFEYFSETQRNKGNFPGRFSGRQFSNSRSEMNVSTLELGDSALYLCASSPSFGAGGLSHEQYFGPGTRLTVT.

This clone was counted once. The V gene is TRBV9, the J gene TRBJ2-2; D remains ambiguous. V dropped 3 bases and J dropped 2 bases, with 8 bases sitting between them. CDR1 is SGDLS, CDR2 YYNGEE, per germline. This CDR3 comprises 14 residues. The CDR3: CASSAGFNTGELFF. In DNA, the CDR3 is TGTGCCAGCAGCGCCGGGTTCAACACCGGGGAGCTGTTTTTT. Full variable domain (rest looked up from reference TRBV9 and TRBJ2-2): DSGVTQTPKHLITATGQRVTLRCSPRSGDLSVYWYQQSLDQGLQFLIQYYNGEERAKGNILERFSAQQFPDLHSELNLSSLELGDSALYFCASSAGFNTGELFFGEGSRLTVL.

The chain uses TRBV6-5 and TRBJ2-7; D gene unclear. The V end lost 8 bases, the J end lost 7 bases, and 18 bases lay between the germline ends. Germline V gene lookup returns CDR1 MNHEY and CDR2 SVGAGI. This CDR3 region has 13 residues. For the CDR3, the DNA is TGTGCCAGCTTTGAGGATTACCTTGGAGAGCAGTACTTC. As protein: CASFEDYLGEQYF.